The 26 T cell receptor beta chains below come from one sample, sequenced in a study of blood T cell repertoires in COVID-19. Data came from immunoSEQ multiplex PCR; TCRdb stores just in-frame clones and leaves some out. The sample contains some 200,000 clones, around 80% of which appear only once. The specimen sequenced was peripheral blood. The receptors stem from a human donor in a cohort sampled during active COVID-19.

The V gene is TRBV18, the J gene TRBJ2-7; TRBD2 might be the D (5 bases). Germline V gene sequence: CDR1 KGHSH, CDR2 LQKENI. V lost 2 bases, J lost 5 bases, and 10 bases lay in between. The CDR3 runs to 13 residues. In nucleotides, the CDR3 is TGTGCCAGCTCACCAACGCTAGCAGACGAGCAGTACTTC. The encoded protein is CASSPTLADEQYF.

The genes are TRBV27 and TRBJ1-2, with D unclear. This CDR3 region has 12 residues. Germline V gene data show CDR1 as MNHEY and CDR2 as SMNVEV (reference sequence). V dropped 6 bases and J dropped 4 bases, with 9 bases sitting between them. CDR3 region: CASSRVGYGYTF. The CDR3 nucleotides are TGTGCCAGCAGCCGGGTCGGCTATGGCTACACCTTC.

J is TRBJ1-1 and V is TRBV7-9; 9 nucleotides align to TRBD1. This CDR3 has 16 amino acids. Germline lookup yields CDR1 SEHNR and CDR2 FQNEAQ (reference sequence). With V trimmed by 1 base and J by 5 bases, 8 bases remained unmatched. CDR3 bases: TGTGCCAGCAGCTTAGGCCCACAGGGGGCGAATACTGAAGCTTTCTTT. Protein product: CASSLGPQGANTEAFF.

The CDR3 here is CASSKGDREATNEKLFF. As DNA, the CDR3 is TGTGCCAGCAGCAAAGGGGACAGAGAGGCAACTAATGAAAAACTGTTTTTT. The chain combines TRBV21-1 with TRBJ1-4; the DNA was not used to check the table's D call, TRBD1. TRBV21-1 has pseudogene status. CDR3 length: 17 residues.

The chain links TRBV7-2 to TRBJ2-4; 7 positions match TRBD1. Looked up from germline, CDR1 is SGHTA and CDR2 is FQGNSA. V was pared by 5 bases and J by 6 bases, with 4 bases of the junction left unmatched. This CDR3 has 13 amino acids. The CDR3: CASSTWDRNIQYF. The CDR3 coding sequence is TGTGCCAGCAGCACCTGGGACAGAAACATTCAGTACTTC.

Only one count was recorded for this clone. This CDR3 is CASSTLAGGPAGELFF. The CDR3 coding sequence is TGTGCCAGCAGCACTTTAGCGGGAGGGCCCGCCGGGGAGCTGTTTTTT. The chain couples TRBV7-9 to TRBJ2-2; 11 nucleotides line up with TRBD2. This CDR3 contains 16 residues. The V segment lost 5 bases and the J segment 6 bases; nucleotides outside the gene matches: 8. Germline values: CDR1 SEHNR, CDR2 FQNEAQ (reference sequence).

The rearrangement joins TRBV5-1 to TRBJ2-5; 7 nucleotides line up with TRBD2. The CDR3 length is 17 residues. The germline V gene has CDR1 SGHRS and CDR2 YFSETQ. With V trimmed by 4 bases and J by 9 bases, 21 bases remained unmatched. The CDR3 DNA follows: TGCGCCAGCAGCCCTTTGGCGCTAGCGGACCCAAGAGCGGCCCAGTACTTC. This gives the protein CASSPLALADPRAAQYF.

The rearrangement uses TRBV7-9 and TRBJ2-1; possible D gene TRBD2, 6 bases. Germline values: CDR1 SEHNR, CDR2 FQNEAQ (reference sequence). Trimming took 4 bases from V and 4 from J, leaving 14 bases between them. CDR3 size: 15 residues. CDR3 nucleotide sequence: TGTGCCAGCAGCTATAGTAGCGGATTTTACAATGAGCAGTTCTTC. As protein: CASSYSSGFYNEQFF.

In its sample, this clone was seen once. The genes are TRBV19 and TRBJ2-1, with 8 bases identical to TRBD1. From germline, CDR1 is LNHDA and CDR2 SQIVND (reference sequence). The CDR3 length is 14 residues. Trimming at V came to 3 bases and at J to 2 bases, leaving 0 bases not matched to a gene. This CDR3 is CASSMGQAYNEQFF. CDR3 nucleotide sequence: TGTGCCAGTAGTATGGGACAGGCCTACAATGAGCAGTTCTTC.

This rearrangement joins TRBV19 to TRBJ1-6; a possible D gene is TRBD1 (6 bases). CDR1 is LNHDA and CDR2 is SQIVND in the germline V gene (reference sequence). Deletions cut 4 bases from V and 9 bases from J, with 13 bases between. The CDR3 is 14 residues long. DNA for the CDR3: TGTGCCAGTAGTAGGGGGCCAGCTCTTTCACCCCTCCACTTT. It codes for CASSRGPALSPLHF.

The chain uses TRBV7-9 and TRBJ1-1, with 8 bases fitting TRBD1. Germline values: CDR1 SEHNR, CDR2 FQNEAQ (reference sequence). The CDR3 is 16 amino acids. Losses at the gene ends were 1 base for V and 1 base for J; bases not matched to a gene: 5. The CDR3 coding sequence is TGTGCCAGCAGCTTAGGGGCCGGACAGGGGAACACTGAAGCTTTCTTT. Residues: CASSLGAGQGNTEAFF. Based on the CDR3 plus reference TRBV7-9 and TRBJ1-1, the full variable domain is DTGVSQNPRHKITKRGQNVTFRCDPISEHNRLYWYRQTLGQGPEFLTYFQNEAQLEKSRLLSDRFSAERPKGSFSTLEIQRTEQGDSAMYLCASSLGAGQGNTEAFFGQGTRLTVV.

The chain uses TRBV27 and TRBJ1-5; 8 nucleotides match TRBD1. V gave up 3 bases and J gave up 6 bases; unmatched junction bases: 10. CDR3 length: 16 residues. Germline assignment: CDR1 MNHEY and CDR2 SMNVEV (reference sequence). Written as DNA, the CDR3 is TGTGCCAGCAGTTTCTCCTTCGGACAGGGTGGTCAGCCCCAGCATTTT. Its translation is CASSFSFGQGGQPQHF.

V and J are TRBV5-6 and TRBJ2-3; D unclear. Germline V gene sequence: CDR1 SGHDT, CDR2 YYEEEE. V lost 4 bases and J lost 2, with 14 bases in between. The CDR3 contains 15 residues. The CDR3 coding sequence is TGTGCCAGCAGCGCTGCGGCGGAGTTCACAGATACGCAGTATTTT. Protein sequence: CASSAAAEFTDTQYF.

CDR3 sequence (DNA): TGTGCCAGCAGCCAAGGTGTAGGACAGCTAAAGGATTATAGCAATCAGCCCCAGCATTTT. Protein sequence: CASSQGVGQLKDYSNQPQHF. The chain joins TRBV3-1 (or the pseudogene TRBV3-2) to TRBJ1-5; maybe TRBD1 (6 bases). The CDR3 has 20 residues. V lost 1 base to trimming and J lost 0 bases, with 22 bases between them. CDR1 is LGHDT, CDR2 YNNKEL, per germline (reference sequence).

The rearrangement joins TRBV6-5 to TRBJ1-1; a weak D match, TRBD1 (5 bases). Germline V gives CDR1 MNHEY, CDR2 SVGAGI. Between the trimmed V and J ends, which lost 7 bases and 5 bases, there was a span of 11 bases. The length of the CDR3 is 12 residues. The CDR3 sequence: CASMDRGTEAFF. In DNA, the CDR3 is TGTGCCAGCATGGACCGGGGGACTGAAGCTTTCTTT.

The V and J genes are TRBV28 and TRBJ1-1; TRBD1 matches 7 bases. Germline V CDR1 and CDR2: MDHEN, SYDVKM. With 7 bases clipped from V and 4 bases from J, the junction kept 6 bases outside the gene matches. The CDR3 extends over 13 amino acids. The CDR3 coding sequence is TGTGCCAGCAACAGGGGAGGAAGCACTGAAGCTTTCTTT. This codes for CASNRGGSTEAFF.

The chain recombines TRBV19 with TRBJ2-7, with 8 nucleotides matching TRBD2. The CDR3 has 13 residues. V was pared by 6 bases and J by 6 bases, with 7 bases of the junction left unmatched. Germline lookup yields CDR1 LNHDA and CDR2 SQIVND (reference sequence). This CDR3 reads CASSLAGGGEQYF. For the CDR3, the DNA is TGTGCCAGTAGCCTGGCGGGAGGCGGCGAGCAGTACTTC.

This clone has more than one count but fewer than ten. V and J are TRBV27 and TRBJ2-3, with D possibly matching TRBD2 (7 bases). Germline V CDR1 and CDR2: MNHEY, SMNVEV (reference sequence). V dropped 11 bases and J dropped 4 bases, with 16 bases sitting between them. There are 13 residues in the CDR3. CDR3 sequence (DNA): TGTGCCGTGGGGGGAGGGGGTGCAGATACGCAGTATTTT. It yields the protein CAVGGGGADTQYF.

The rearrangement links TRBV28 to TRBJ2-7; TRBD2 matches at 8 bases. Losses at the gene ends were 6 bases for V and 4 bases for J; bases not matched to a gene: 11. The CDR3 length is 15 residues. Germline V gene lookup returns CDR1 MDHEN and CDR2 SYDVKM. CDR3 in amino acids: CASSSGGEGLYEQYF. The CDR3 region has the DNA TGTGCCAGCAGCTCGGGGGGGGAGGGCCTATACGAGCAGTACTTC.

This clone showed up just a few times. Other DNA variants within this sample encode the same CDR3. The CDR3 sequence is CASSLRVAGANVLTF. The CDR3 bases are TGTGCCAGCAGCTTAAGAGTGGCTGGGGCCAACGTCCTGACTTTC. The rearrangement links TRBV7-9 to TRBJ2-6; D ambiguous. Germline CDR1 and CDR2: SEHNR and FQNEAQ (reference sequence). With 2 bases removed from V and 2 bases from J, the gap between germline ends came to 7 bases. The CDR3 loop spans 15 amino acids. Based on the CDR3 plus reference TRBV7-9 and TRBJ2-6, the full variable domain is DTGVSQNPRHKITKRGQNVTFRCDPISEHNRLYWYRQTLGQGPEFLTYFQNEAQLEKSRLLSDRFSAERPKGSFSTLEIQRTEQGDSAMYLCASSLRVAGANVLTFGAGSRLTVL.

CDR3: CASSNPRMGLAGPGVDTQYF. CDR3 bases: TGTGCCAGTAGCAACCCCAGAATGGGACTAGCGGGACCGGGAGTAGATACGCAGTATTTT. The V gene is TRBV19, the J gene TRBJ2-3; TRBD2 agrees at 13 bases. Germline CDR1 and CDR2: LNHDA and SQIVND (reference sequence). The ends lost 6 bases at V and 5 bases at J; junction bases unmatched: 20. The length of the CDR3 is 20 residues.

The CDR3: CASSLLQYNEQFF. The CDR3, as DNA: TGTGCCAGCAGTTTGCTACAGTACAATGAGCAGTTCTTC. The rearrangement joins TRBV28 to TRBJ2-1; D is ambiguous. Germline values: CDR1 MDHEN, CDR2 SYDVKM. The CDR3 length is 13 residues. V lost 3 bases and J lost 4, with 7 bases in between.

The sample holds a few counts of this clone. CDR3 sequence: CASSELYSSYNSPLHF. In DNA form, the CDR3 reads TGTGCCAGCAGTGAACTTTACAGCTCCTATAATTCACCCCTCCACTTT. The genes are TRBV6-1 and TRBJ1-6; D gene ambiguous. The CDR3 length is 16 residues. Germline values: CDR1 MNHNS, CDR2 SASEGT. V dropped 2 bases and J dropped 0 bases, with 8 bases sitting between them.

The V call is TRBV30, the J call TRBJ2-5; possible D gene TRBD2, 6 bases. Germline V gene sequence: CDR1 GTSNPN, CDR2 SVGIG (reference sequence). The CDR3 spans 12 residues. Trimming stripped 4 bases from V and 5 bases from J, with 11 bases between. The CDR3 region is CAWNSGRETQYF. The CDR3, as DNA: TGTGCCTGGAATAGCGGCCGGGAGACCCAGTACTTC.

The CDR3 region is CASSPGPGAQYF. The CDR3 region has the DNA TGCGCCAGCAGCCCGGGACCGGGGGCCCAGTACTTC. This sequence joins TRBV5-1 and TRBJ2-5; the D gene is possibly TRBD2 (6 bases). CDR3 length equals 12 residues. Trimming pared 4 bases from V and 9 bases from J, leaving 13 bases between. Germline V gene sequence: CDR1 SGHRS, CDR2 YFSETQ.

The chain carries TRBV5-1 and TRBJ1-3, with a weak D call TRBD1 (6 bases). V was clipped by 4 bases and J by 0 bases, with 23 bases between them. CDR3 size: 19 residues. Germline CDR1 SGHRS, CDR2 YFSETQ. CDR3 DNA sequence: TGCGCCAGCAGCGAAACTTTTCCGGGACACTCAAGCTCTGGAAACACCATATATTTT. The encoded protein is CASSETFPGHSSSGNTIYF.